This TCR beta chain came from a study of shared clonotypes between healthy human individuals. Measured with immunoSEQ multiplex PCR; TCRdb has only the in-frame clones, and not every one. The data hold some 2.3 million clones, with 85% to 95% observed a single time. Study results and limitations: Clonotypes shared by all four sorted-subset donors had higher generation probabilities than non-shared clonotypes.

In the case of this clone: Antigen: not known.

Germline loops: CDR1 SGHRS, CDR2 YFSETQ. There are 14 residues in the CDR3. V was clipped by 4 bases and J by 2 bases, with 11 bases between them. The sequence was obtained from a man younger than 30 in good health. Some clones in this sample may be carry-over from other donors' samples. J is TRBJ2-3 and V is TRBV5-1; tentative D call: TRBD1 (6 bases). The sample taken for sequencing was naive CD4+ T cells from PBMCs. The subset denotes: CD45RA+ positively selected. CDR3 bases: TGCGCCAGCAGCAGGACAGATCCCACAGATACGCAGTATTTT. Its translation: CASSRTDPTDTQYF.